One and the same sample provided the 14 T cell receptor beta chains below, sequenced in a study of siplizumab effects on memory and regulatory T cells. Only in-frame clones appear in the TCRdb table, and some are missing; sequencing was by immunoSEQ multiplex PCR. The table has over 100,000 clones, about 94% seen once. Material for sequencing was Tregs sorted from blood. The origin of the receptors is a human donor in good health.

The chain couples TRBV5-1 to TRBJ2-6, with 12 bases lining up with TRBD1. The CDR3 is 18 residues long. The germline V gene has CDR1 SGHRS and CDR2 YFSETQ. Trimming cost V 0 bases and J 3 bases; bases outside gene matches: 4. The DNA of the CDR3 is TGCGCCAGCAGCTTGGCCGGGACAGGGGGCTTTGGGGCCAACGTCCTGACTTTC. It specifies CASSLAGTGGFGANVLTF. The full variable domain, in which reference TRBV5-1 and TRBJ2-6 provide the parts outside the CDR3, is KAGVTQTPRYLIKTRGQQVTLSCSPISGHRSVSWYQQTPGQGLQFLFEYFSETQRNKGNFPGRFSGRQFSNSRSEMNVSTLELGDSALYLCASSLAGTGGFGANVLTFGAGSRLTVL.

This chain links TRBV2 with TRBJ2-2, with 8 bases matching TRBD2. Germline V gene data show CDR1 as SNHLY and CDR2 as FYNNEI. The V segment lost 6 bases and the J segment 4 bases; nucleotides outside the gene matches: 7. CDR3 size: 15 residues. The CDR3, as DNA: TGTGCCAGCAGGGCCCGGGGGGGTGCCACCGGGGAGCTGTTTTTT. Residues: CASRARGGATGELFF.

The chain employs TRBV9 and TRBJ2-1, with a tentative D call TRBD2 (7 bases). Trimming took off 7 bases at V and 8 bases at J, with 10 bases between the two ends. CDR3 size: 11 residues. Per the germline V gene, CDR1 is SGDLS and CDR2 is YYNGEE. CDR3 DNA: TGTGCCAGCGGGGGGGCCTATGAGCAGTTCTTC. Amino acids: CASGGAYEQFF.

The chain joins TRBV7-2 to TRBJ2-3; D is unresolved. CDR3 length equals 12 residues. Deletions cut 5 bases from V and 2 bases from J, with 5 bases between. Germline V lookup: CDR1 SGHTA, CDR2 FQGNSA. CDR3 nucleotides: TGTGCCAGCAGCCAAAACACAGATACGCAGTATTTT. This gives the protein CASSQNTDTQYF.

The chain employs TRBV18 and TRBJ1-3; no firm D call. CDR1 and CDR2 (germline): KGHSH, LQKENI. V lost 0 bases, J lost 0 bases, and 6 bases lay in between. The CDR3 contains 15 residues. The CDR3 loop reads CASSPPRNSGNTIYF. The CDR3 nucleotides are TGTGCCAGCTCACCACCGAGGAACTCTGGAAACACCATATATTTT.

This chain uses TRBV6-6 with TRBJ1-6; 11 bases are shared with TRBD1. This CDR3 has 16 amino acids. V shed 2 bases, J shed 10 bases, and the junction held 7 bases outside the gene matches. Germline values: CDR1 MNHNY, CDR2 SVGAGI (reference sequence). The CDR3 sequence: CASSYDGQGAESPLHF. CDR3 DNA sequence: TGTGCCAGCAGTTACGACGGACAGGGGGCCGAATCACCCCTCCACTTT.

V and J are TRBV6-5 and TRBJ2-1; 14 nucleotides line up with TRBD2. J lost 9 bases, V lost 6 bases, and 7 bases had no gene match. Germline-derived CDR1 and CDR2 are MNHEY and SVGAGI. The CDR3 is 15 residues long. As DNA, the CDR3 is TGTGCCAGCAGGGGGACTAGCGGGGGACCAGGTGAGCAGTTCTTC. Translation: CASRGTSGGPGEQFF.

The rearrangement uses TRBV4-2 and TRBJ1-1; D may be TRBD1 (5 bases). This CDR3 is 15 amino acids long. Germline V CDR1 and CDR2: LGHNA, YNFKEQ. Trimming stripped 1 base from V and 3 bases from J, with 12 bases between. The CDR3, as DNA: TGTGCCAGCAGCCAAGCACGGGGACTACACACTGAAGCTTTCTTT. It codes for CASSQARGLHTEAFF.

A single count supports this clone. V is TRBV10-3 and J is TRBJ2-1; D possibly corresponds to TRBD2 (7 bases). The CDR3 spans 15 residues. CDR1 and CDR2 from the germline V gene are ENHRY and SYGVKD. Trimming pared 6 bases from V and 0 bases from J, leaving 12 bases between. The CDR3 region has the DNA TGTGCCATCAGGGTTCGGGGGGCCTCCTACAATGAGCAGTTCTTC. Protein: CAIRVRGASYNEQFF.

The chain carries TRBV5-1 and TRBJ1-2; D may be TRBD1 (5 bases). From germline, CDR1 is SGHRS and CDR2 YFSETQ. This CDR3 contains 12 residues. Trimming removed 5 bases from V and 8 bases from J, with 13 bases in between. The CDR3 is CASSGTSEGYTF. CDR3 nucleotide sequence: TGCGCCAGCAGTGGGACCTCAGAAGGCTACACCTTC.

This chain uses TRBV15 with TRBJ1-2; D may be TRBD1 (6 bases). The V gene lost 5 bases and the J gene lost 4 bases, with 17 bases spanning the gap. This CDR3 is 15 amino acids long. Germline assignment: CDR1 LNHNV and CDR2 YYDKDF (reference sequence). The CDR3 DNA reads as TGTGCCACCAGCGAGCTCGCGACAGGAGGCTATGGCTACACCTTC. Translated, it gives CATSELATGGYGYTF.

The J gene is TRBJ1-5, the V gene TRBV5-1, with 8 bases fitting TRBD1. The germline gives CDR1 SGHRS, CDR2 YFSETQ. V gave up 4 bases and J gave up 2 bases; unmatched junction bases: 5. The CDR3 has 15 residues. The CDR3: CASSAETGGNQPQHF. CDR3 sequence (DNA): TGCGCCAGCAGCGCGGAGACAGGGGGCAATCAGCCCCAGCATTTT.

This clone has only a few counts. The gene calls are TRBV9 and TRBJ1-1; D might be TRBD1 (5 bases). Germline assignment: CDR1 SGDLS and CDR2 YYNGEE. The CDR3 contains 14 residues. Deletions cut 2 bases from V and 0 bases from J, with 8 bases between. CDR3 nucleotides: TGTGCCAGCAGCGTGACAGCCTTGAACACTGAAGCTTTCTTT. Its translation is CASSVTALNTEAFF.

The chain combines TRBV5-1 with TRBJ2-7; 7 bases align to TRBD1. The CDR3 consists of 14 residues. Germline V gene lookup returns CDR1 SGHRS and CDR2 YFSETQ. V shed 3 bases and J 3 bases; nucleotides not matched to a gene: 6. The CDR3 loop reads CASSSGQDRYEQYF. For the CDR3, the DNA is TGCGCCAGCAGCTCTGGACAGGACCGCTACGAGCAGTACTTC.